Presented here are 29 T cell receptor beta chains from one specimen sequenced in a study of cytomegalovirus exposure and HLA in healthy donors. The PCR contained 60 Vbeta and 13 Jbeta primers. Generated by immunoSEQ multiplex PCR, the TCRdb table keeps only in-frame clones and is missing some. This sample has 95,000 to 150,000 clones, with roughly 8.6% found just once. The sample comprised PBMCs. The receptor set was obtained from a woman aged 40-49 years in good health and CMV-seropositive.

A few counts support this clone. The CDR3: CASSLGGSSGANVLTF. Written as DNA, the CDR3 is TGTGCCAGCAGCTTAGGGGGCTCCTCTGGGGCCAACGTCCTGACTTTC. This chain joins TRBV14 and TRBJ2-6, with TRBD1 matching 7 bases. The germline gives CDR1 SGHDN, CDR2 FVKESK. The junction had 4 bases not matched to a gene; V was cut back by 5 bases and J by 0 bases. This CDR3 contains 16 residues.

This clone was detected only a few times. This rearrangement joins TRBV27 to TRBJ2-2, with D tentatively TRBD2 (6 bases). Germline loops: CDR1 MNHEY, CDR2 SMNVEV (reference sequence). Trimming left V 4 bases short and J 3 bases short, with 12 bases between. The CDR3 spans 15 residues. CDR3 DNA sequence: TGTGCCAGCAGTTCGACTAGAAGTTACACCGGGGAGCTGTTTTTT. Protein: CASSSTRSYTGELFF.

This clone occurred a few times. The chain recombines TRBV6-5 with TRBJ2-5; TRBD2 aligns across 7 bases. The DNA end is more similar to TRBJ2-7, so the J call may be wrong. The CDR3 spans 14 residues. Germline V gene sequence: CDR1 MNHEY, CDR2 SVGAGI. CDR3 protein: CASSYAGASDEQYF. The CDR3 nucleotides are TGTGCCAGCAGTTACGCGGGAGCTTCCGACGAGCAGTACTTC.

The chain couples TRBV18 to TRBJ1-6; D not certain. The V and J ends lost 3 bases and 7 bases respectively, with 4 bases between them. CDR1 KGHSH and CDR2 LQKENI come from the germline V gene. This CDR3 has 12 amino acids. The CDR3: CASSPPNSPLHF. DNA for the CDR3: TGTGCCAGCTCACCCCCGAATTCACCCCTCCACTTT.

This clone has just a few counts. This chain joins TRBV7-6 and TRBJ1-2, with 8 bases fitting TRBD1. V was clipped by 4 bases and J by 9 bases; unmatched bases: 7. This CDR3 spans 13 amino acids. Germline V gives CDR1 SGHVS, CDR2 FNYEAQ. As DNA, the CDR3 is TGTGCCAGCAGCTCTTCGACAGGGGATAGCTACACCTTC. Translating it yields CASSSSTGDSYTF. Full variable domain (remainder filled in from reference TRBV7-6 and TRBJ1-2): GAGVSQSPRYKVTKRGQDVALRCDPISGHVSLYWYRQALGQGPEFLTYFNYEAQQDKSGLPNDRFSAERPEGSISTLTIQRTEQRDSAMYRCASSSSTGDSYTFGSGTRLTVV.

The sample holds a few counts of this clone. The chain combines TRBV5-6 with TRBJ2-1, with TRBD2 identical over 11 bases. The trim removed 0 bases at V and 7 bases at J, leaving 3 bases unmatched. The CDR3 sequence is 15 residues long. Germline CDR1 SGHDT, CDR2 YYEEEE. The CDR3 spells CASSLASGGTNEQFF. CDR3 bases: TGTGCCAGCAGCTTGGCTAGCGGGGGGACAAATGAGCAGTTCTTC.

V is TRBV7-8 and J is TRBJ2-7, with a weak D call TRBD2 (6 bases). V was trimmed by 1 base and J by 0 bases, leaving 10 bases between them. Germline CDR1 and CDR2: SGHVS and FQNEAQ. There are 15 residues in the CDR3. CDR3 coding DNA: TGTGCCAGCAGCTTAGGGCAGGGACTCTCCTACGAGCAGTACTTC. Amino acid sequence: CASSLGQGLSYEQYF.

This clone occurred a few times. The chain links TRBV5-1 to TRBJ2-3; possible D gene TRBD2, 5 bases. The CDR3 runs to 13 residues. V lost 1 base, J lost 8 bases, and 11 bases lay in between. The V gene's germline CDR1 is SGHRS and CDR2 YFSETQ. CDR3 amino acids: CASSLHVEGTQYF. The CDR3 nucleotides read TGCGCCAGCAGCTTGCATGTTGAGGGTACGCAGTATTTT.

V gene TRBV30 combines with J gene TRBJ2-3; TRBD2 matches 16 bases. CDR3 length: 16 residues. Germline CDR1 GTSNPN, CDR2 SVGIG (reference sequence). Trimming at V came to 2 bases and at J to 6 bases, leaving 5 bases not matched to a gene. CDR3 nucleotides: TGTGCCTGGAGTATGGGACTAGCGGGGGGGCATGATACGCAGTATTTT. Its protein is CAWSMGLAGGHDTQYF.

The rearrangement uses TRBV7-9 and TRBJ1-1; a weak D match, TRBD1 (6 bases). The CDR3 sequence is 14 residues long. The V end lost 5 bases, the J end lost 5 bases, and 15 bases lay between the germline ends. Germline lookup yields CDR1 SEHNR and CDR2 FQNEAQ (reference sequence). The CDR3 coding sequence is TGTGCCAGCAGCCCCTCCGACAGGAGGACTGAAGCTTTCTTT. It encodes CASSPSDRRTEAFF. The variable domain in full, completed from reference TRBV7-9 and TRBJ1-1, reads DTGVSQNPRHKITKRGQNVTFRCDPISEHNRLYWYRQTLGQGPEFLTYFQNEAQLEKSRLLSDRFSAERPKGSFSTLEIQRTEQGDSAMYLCASSPSDRRTEAFFGQGTRLTVV.

This clone turned up a few times. V gene TRBV28 combines with J gene TRBJ2-1; TRBD1 aligns across 7 bases. Germline CDR1 and CDR2: MDHEN and SYDVKM. The CDR3 has 15 residues. The V segment lost 8 bases and the J segment 6 bases; nucleotides outside the gene matches: 13. The CDR3 DNA reads TGTGCCAGCGGCCTAAGACAGGGCTGGGGCAATGAGCAGTTCTTC. Its translation: CASGLRQGWGNEQFF.

The sample holds many counts of this clone. In the same sample, other DNA sequences code for this CDR3. The chain has TRBV19 and TRBJ1-5; tentatively, D is TRBD1 (6 bases). CDR3 length: 14 residues. The V end lost 4 bases, the J end lost 3 bases, and 10 bases lay between the germline ends. Looked up from germline, CDR1 is LNHDA and CDR2 is SQIVND (reference sequence). The DNA of the CDR3 is TGTGCCAGTAGTACAGACAGGCCCAATCAGCCCCAGCATTTT. Amino acid sequence: CASSTDRPNQPQHF.

The gene calls are TRBV5-1 and TRBJ1-1; no firm D call. V lost 7 bases and J lost 3, with 13 bases in between. The CDR3 is 13 residues long. Germline V lookup: CDR1 SGHRS, CDR2 YFSETQ. CDR3 nucleotide sequence: TGCGCCAGCGGGCAAACTTCGGACACTGAAGCTTTCTTT. Protein sequence: CASGQTSDTEAFF. The whole variable domain, remainder taken from reference TRBV5-1 and TRBJ1-1, is KAGVTQTPRYLIKTRGQQVTLSCSPISGHRSVSWYQQTPGQGLQFLFEYFSETQRNKGNFPGRFSGRQFSNSRSEMNVSTLELGDSALYLCASGQTSDTEAFFGQGTRLTVV.

This clone was detected a few times. The chain's CDR3 is CASSFREGADEQYF. The CDR3, as DNA: TGTGCCAGCAGTTTTAGGGAAGGGGCGGACGAGCAGTACTTC. The V call is TRBV27, the J call TRBJ2-7, with a weak D call TRBD1 (5 bases). CDR1 and CDR2 (germline): MNHEY, SMNVEV (reference sequence). Trimming left V 3 bases short and J 5 bases short, with 14 bases between. The CDR3 has 14 amino acids.

This chain uses TRBV30 with TRBJ1-1; D gene uncertain. This CDR3 spans 15 amino acids. Germline lookup yields CDR1 GTSNPN and CDR2 SVGIG (reference sequence). V lost 3 bases and J 2 bases, leaving 16 bases between the germline ends. CDR3 in DNA: TGTGCCTGGAGCGCCCTAGTGAGCTTCAACACTGAAGCTTTCTTT. Its translation: CAWSALVSFNTEAFF. The variable domain in full, with the rest retrieved from reference TRBV30 and TRBJ1-1, is SQTIHQWPATLVQPVGSPLSLECTVEGTSNPNLYWYRQAAGRGLQLLFYSVGIGQISSEVPQNLSASRPQDRQFILSSKKLLLSDSGFYLCAWSALVSFNTEAFFGQGTRLTVV.

The gene calls are TRBV5-4 and TRBJ1-2; 12 bases align to TRBD1. The CDR3 extends over 15 amino acids. After removal of 3 bases from V and 4 bases from J, the junction contained 4 bases not matched to a gene. Germline V gene lookup returns CDR1 SGHNT and CDR2 YYREEE (reference sequence). The chain's CDR3 is CASSSGTGGAYGYTF. Here the CDR3 DNA reads TGTGCCAGCAGCTCGGGGACAGGGGGCGCCTATGGCTACACCTTC.

The chain recombines TRBV25-1 with TRBJ1-5; TRBD1 aligns across 7 bases. Trimming took 3 bases from V and 4 from J; bases not matched to a gene: 6. The CDR3 sequence is 15 residues long. Per the germline V gene, CDR1 is MGHDK and CDR2 is SYGVNS. As DNA, the CDR3 is TGTGCCAGCAGTGAGTCCAGGGGGGTAAATCAGCCCCAGCATTTT. It codes for CASSESRGVNQPQHF.

V gene TRBV6-1 combines with J gene TRBJ1-1, with D hard to call. CDR3 length equals 13 residues. Between the trimmed V and J ends, which lost 7 bases and 0 bases, there was a span of 9 bases. Germline values: CDR1 MNHNS, CDR2 SASEGT. The CDR3 bases are TGTGCCAGCACCGTTAGAGTGAACACTGAAGCTTTCTTT. As protein: CASTVRVNTEAFF.

V is TRBV6-6 and J is TRBJ1-2; D gene unclear. Germline values: CDR1 MNHNY, CDR2 SVGAGI (reference sequence). The CDR3 covers 13 residues. Trimming stripped 6 bases from V and 6 bases from J, with 14 bases between. In DNA form, the CDR3 reads TGTGCCAGCAGCCGGAAAGGGAGGGATGGCTACACCTTC. Its translation is CASSRKGRDGYTF.

Only a few counts were recorded for this clone. The chain couples TRBV6-5 to TRBJ2-7; 12 nucleotides agree with TRBD2. The CDR3 runs 14 residues. J was trimmed by 7 bases and V by 8 bases; bases with no gene match: 9. CDR1 is MNHEY and CDR2 is SVGAGI in the germline V gene. The CDR3 nucleotides read TGTGCCAGCCGCCAGACTAGCGGGGGAAATGAGCAGTACTTC. This gives the protein CASRQTSGGNEQYF.

This clone was seen only a few times. At one end the junction does not follow the germline gene, possibly because of a read error. This rearrangement joins TRBV4-1 to TRBJ1-1; tentatively, D is TRBD1 (5 bases). The CDR3 covers 14 residues. Per germline, CDR1 MGHRA and CDR2 YSYEKL. This CDR3 reads CASRQDTGNTEAFF. The CDR3, as DNA: TGCGCCAGCAGACAAGATACAGGGAACACTGAAGCTTTCTTT.

This clone appeared a few times. Other DNA sequences within the sample encode an identical CDR3. This chain links TRBV6-5 with TRBJ1-5; 8 positions match TRBD1. With 6 bases clipped from V and 1 base from J, the junction kept 2 bases outside the gene matches. Germline V gene data show CDR1 as MNHEY and CDR2 as SVGAGI. The CDR3 spans 14 residues. CDR3 loop: CASSRTGSNQPQHF. CDR3 DNA sequence: TGTGCCAGCAGCCGGACAGGGAGCAATCAGCCCCAGCATTTT.

In this sample, this clone is medium-sized. The chain carries TRBV10-1 and TRBJ1-1; 7 bases match TRBD1. This CDR3 region has 13 residues. The V gene end was trimmed by 6 bases and the J gene end by 1 base; junction bases not matched to a gene: 2. The V gene's germline CDR1 is WNHNN and CDR2 SYGVQD (reference sequence). CDR3 residues: CASSRTGNTEAFF. Written as DNA, the CDR3 is TGCGCCAGCAGCCGGACAGGGAACACTGAAGCTTTCTTT.

CDR3 loop: CASSQIDGGNTEAFF. The DNA of the CDR3 is TGTGCCAGCAGCCAGATAGACGGGGGGAACACTGAAGCTTTCTTT. J is TRBJ1-1 and V is TRBV14; D possibly corresponds to TRBD1 (5 bases). Germline V gene lookup returns CDR1 SGHDN and CDR2 FVKESK. The CDR3 runs 15 residues. Trimming removed 3 bases at V and 1 base at J, with 12 bases between.

This clone was seen only a few times. V and J are TRBV28 and TRBJ2-7, with D possibly matching TRBD1 (6 bases). Trimming removed 10 bases at V and 2 bases at J, with 15 bases between. CDR1 is MDHEN, CDR2 SYDVKM, per germline. The CDR3 extends over 13 amino acids. This chain's CDR3 is CAIGQSLPYEQYF. The DNA of the CDR3 is TGTGCCATAGGACAGTCACTGCCCTACGAGCAGTACTTC.

The J gene is TRBJ2-3, the V gene TRBV5-1; D may be TRBD1 (6 bases). The germline gives CDR1 SGHRS, CDR2 YFSETQ. The ends were cut back, 4 bases at V and 1 base at J, with 13 bases in the middle. CDR3 length equals 15 residues. CDR3 bases: TGCGCCAGCAGCATCGGGACACCGCGCACAGATACGCAGTATTTT. As protein: CASSIGTPRTDTQYF.

This clone was counted a few times. V gene TRBV5-1 combines with J gene TRBJ1-1; no firm D call. The CDR3 runs 13 residues. Germline-derived CDR1 and CDR2 are SGHRS and YFSETQ. V shed 2 bases and J shed 3 bases, with 8 bases lying between them. The CDR3 DNA sequence: TGCGCCAGCAGCTTCGGCGGTTACACTGAAGCTTTCTTT. Its translation is CASSFGGYTEAFF.

The CDR3, as DNA: TGCGCCAGCAGCTTGGCTCACGGGACAGGGGGGGGCTACACCTTC. It specifies CASSLAHGTGGGYTF. The V gene is TRBV5-1, the J gene TRBJ1-2; the match to TRBD1 covers 11 bases. Unmatched junction bases numbered 6, after V lost 0 bases and J lost 8 bases. CDR1 SGHRS and CDR2 YFSETQ come from the germline V gene. The CDR3 contains 15 residues.

This clone occurred a few times. The gene calls are TRBV5-6 and TRBJ1-1; possibly TRBD1 for D (5 bases). The CDR3 runs to 13 residues. Trimming took off 4 bases at V and 10 bases at J, with 17 bases between the two ends. The germline gives CDR1 SGHDT, CDR2 YYEEEE. The CDR3 sequence is CASSLGERQRAFF. In DNA form, the CDR3 reads TGTGCCAGCAGCCTGGGGGAGAGGCAAAGAGCTTTCTTT. The full variable domain, in which reference TRBV5-6 and TRBJ1-1 provide the parts outside the CDR3, is DAGVTQSPTHLIKTRGQQVTLRCSPKSGHDTVSWYQQALGQGPQFIFQYYEEEERQRGNFPDRFSGHQFPNYSSELNVNALLLGDSALYLCASSLGERQRAFFGQGTRLTVV.